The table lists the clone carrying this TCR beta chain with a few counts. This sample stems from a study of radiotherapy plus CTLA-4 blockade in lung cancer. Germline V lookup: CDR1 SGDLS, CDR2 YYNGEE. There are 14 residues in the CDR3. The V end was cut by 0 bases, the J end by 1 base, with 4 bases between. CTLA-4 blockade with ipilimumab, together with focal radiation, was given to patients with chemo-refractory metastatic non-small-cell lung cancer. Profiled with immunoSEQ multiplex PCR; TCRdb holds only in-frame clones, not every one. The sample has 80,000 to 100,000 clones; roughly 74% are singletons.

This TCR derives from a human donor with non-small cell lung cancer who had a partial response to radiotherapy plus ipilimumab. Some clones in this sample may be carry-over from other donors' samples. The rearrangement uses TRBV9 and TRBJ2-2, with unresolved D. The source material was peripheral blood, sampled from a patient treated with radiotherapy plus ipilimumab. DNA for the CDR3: TGTGCCAGCAGCGTAGCCCAGAACACCGGGGAGCTGTTTTTT. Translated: CASSVAQNTGELFF.